These 12 T cell receptor beta chains originate from one sample sequenced in a study of T cells after yellow fever vaccination. TCRdb fed the 5' RACE reads into MiXCR, producing one record per CDR3 protein. This table holds 500,000 to 650,000 distinct CDR3 sequences, roughly 13% found once. The source material was PBMCs, sampled on the day of the yellow fever booster vaccination. All receptors derive from a man between 25 and 39 years old who received the YFV17D yellow fever vaccine.

The chain combines TRBV30 with TRBJ2-5; D gene unclear. V gave up 2 bases and J gave up 5 bases, with 9 bases separating them. CDR1 GTSNPN and CDR2 SVGIG come from the germline V gene (reference sequence). The length of the CDR3 is 12 residues. The CDR3 sequence is CAWSKMGETQYF. The CDR3 DNA sequence: TGTGCCTGGAGTAAAATGGGGGAGACCCAGTACTTC.

This clonotype was recorded a few times. The J gene is TRBJ2-2, the V gene TRBV20-1; 8 bases match TRBD2. CDR1 DFQATT and CDR2 SNEGSKA come from the germline V gene (reference sequence). The CDR3 is 17 residues long. Trimming removed 0 bases from V and 1 base from J; junction bases left unmatched: 7. The CDR3 here is CSAREQRTSRNTGELFF. The CDR3 bases are TGCAGTGCTAGAGAACAGAGGACTAGCAGGAACACCGGGGAGCTGTTTTTT.

The chain joins TRBV9 to TRBJ1-4; tentatively, D is TRBD1 (6 bases). CDR1 is SGDLS, CDR2 YYNGEE, per germline. V shed 3 bases and J shed 6 bases, with 15 bases lying between them. The length of the CDR3 is 15 residues. The CDR3 sequence: CASSATGGGYEKLFF. Written as DNA, the CDR3 is TGTGCCAGCAGCGCAACGGGGGGGGGCTATGAAAAACTGTTTTTT.

The chain's CDR3 is CSATKPGGATDTQYF. In DNA form, the CDR3 reads TGCAGTGCAACGAAACCGGGAGGTGCCACAGATACGCAGTATTTT. The rearrangement links TRBV20-1 to TRBJ2-3; 7 bases match TRBD2. From germline, CDR1 is DFQATT and CDR2 SNEGSKA (reference sequence). The CDR3 has 15 residues. Trimming removed 6 bases from V and 2 bases from J; junction bases left unmatched: 11.

This chain joins TRBV20-1 and TRBJ2-3; D gene uncertain. V was trimmed by 1 base and J by 2 bases, leaving 10 bases between them. CDR3 length equals 14 residues. Germline CDR1 is DFQATT and CDR2 is SNEGSKA (reference sequence). The CDR3 nucleotides read TGCAGTGCTAGAGTGGTAGGCCCCACAGATACGCAGTATTTT. Translating gives CSARVVGPTDTQYF.

This clonotype was detected only a few times. V and J are TRBV7-2 and TRBJ2-7; the match to TRBD1 covers 7 bases. V dropped 5 bases and J dropped 5; count of bases not matched to a gene: 9. Germline V gene sequence: CDR1 SGHTA, CDR2 FQGNSA. This CDR3 has 14 residues. Here the CDR3 reads CASSVRQGGHEQYF. The CDR3 region has the DNA TGTGCCAGCAGCGTGCGACAGGGTGGCCACGAGCAGTACTTC.

The chain uses TRBV20-1 and TRBJ2-7, with D unresolved. The CDR3 consists of 14 residues. Trimming pared 0 bases from V and 0 bases from J, leaving 9 bases between. The germline gives CDR1 DFQATT, CDR2 SNEGSKA (reference sequence). CDR3 sequence (DNA): TGCAGTGCTAGAGATCCGGCCAGCTCCTACGAGCAGTACTTC. As protein: CSARDPASSYEQYF.

This chain connects TRBV30 to TRBJ2-1; D is ambiguous. The CDR3 sequence is 12 residues long. CDR1 is GTSNPN and CDR2 is SVGIG in the germline V gene (reference sequence). Trimming shortened V by 0 bases and J by 7 bases, and 7 bases separated the two germline ends. This CDR3 reads CAWSVSVNEQFF. In nucleotides, the CDR3 is TGTGCCTGGAGTGTATCCGTAAATGAGCAGTTCTTC.

This clonotype has only a few counts. The chain carries TRBV28 and TRBJ2-5; TRBD1 aligns across 10 bases. J was trimmed by 5 bases and V by 4 bases; bases with no gene match: 7. Germline V CDR1 and CDR2: MDHEN, SYDVKM. The CDR3 is 15 residues long. CDR3 region: CASSWGTGAPETQYF. The CDR3 DNA is TGTGCCAGCAGTTGGGGGACAGGGGCCCCCGAGACCCAGTACTTC.

A few counts support this clonotype. The V gene is TRBV12-3 or TRBV12-4, the J gene TRBJ2-7; the D is unclear. Trimming shortened V by 5 bases and J by 6 bases, and 17 bases separated the two germline ends. The CDR3 runs 14 residues. For the CDR3, the DNA is TGTGCCAGCAGTGACTCCACCGGTAGGAGCGAGCAGTACTTC. Encoded protein: CASSDSTGRSEQYF.

This clonotype has just a few counts. The gene calls are TRBV12-3 or TRBV12-4 and TRBJ2-2, with 10 bases fitting TRBD2. The CDR3 is 15 residues long. V shed 5 bases, J shed 5 bases, and the junction held 5 bases outside the gene matches. The CDR3 is CASSLRTSGTGELFF. The CDR3 DNA follows: TGTGCCAGCAGTCTAAGGACTAGCGGAACCGGGGAGCTGTTTTTT.

V is TRBV27 and J is TRBJ2-7, with 9 bases matching TRBD2. Losses at the gene ends were 2 bases for V and 5 bases for J; bases not matched to a gene: 7. Per germline, CDR1 MNHEY and CDR2 SMNVEV (reference sequence). The CDR3 contains 15 residues. The CDR3 DNA reads TGTGCCAGCAGTTTAGGGGCGGGAGGGATTGACGAGCAGTACTTC. This gives the protein CASSLGAGGIDEQYF.